What follows are 10 T cell receptor beta chains derived from one specimen sequenced in a study of CD8 T cells in ankylosing spondylitis (dated by TCRdb to 2016 to 2017). Receptor amplification or capture employed 5' RACE. For sequencing, an Illumina HiSeq 2500 was employed. TCRdb reran the public reads through fastp at Q25 and MiXCR, keeping productive beta chains. Under each unique CDR3 protein, matching rows form one entry showing the most common genes and DNA. Within this sample are tens of thousands of distinct CDR3 sequences, with 6% of them counted one time only. The biggest ten clones account for approximately 12% of the sample. Specimen: blood, either unsorted or a sorted T cell fraction (not recorded which). These TCRs come from a male donor with ankylosing spondylitis or in good health (not recorded which).

This clonotype was picked up many times. Compared with germline, one end of the junction differs, possibly owing to a read error. The chain links TRBV7-7 to TRBJ2-2; D possibly uses TRBD1 or TRBD2 (6 bases each). The CDR3 length is 13 residues. From germline, CDR1 is SSHAT and CDR2 FNYEAQ (reference sequence). The CDR3 region has the DNA TGTGCTAGCACCCCCGGGGGCGGCGGGGAGCTGTTTTTT. Protein: CASTPGGGGELFF.

This clonotype occurred many times. The CDR3 coding sequence is TGTGCCAGCAGCTTTGACGGACTAGCGGGAGGAACAGATACGCAGTATTTT. It specifies CASSFDGLAGGTDTQYF. This chain connects TRBV7-9 to TRBJ2-3; 14 bases are shared with TRBD2. Germline-derived CDR1 and CDR2 are SEHNR and FQNEAQ (reference sequence). V gave up 3 bases and J gave up 3 bases; unmatched junction bases: 5. CDR3 length: 17 amino acids.

In its sample, this clonotype was seen many times. The chain combines TRBV12-3 or TRBV12-4 with TRBJ1-1, with 8 bases matching TRBD1. This CDR3 spans 13 amino acids. Trimming removed 8 bases from V and 4 bases from J; junction bases left unmatched: 6. The chain's CDR3 is CASQGQVGTEAFF. DNA of the CDR3: TGTGCCAGCCAGGGACAGGTAGGCACTGAAGCTTTCTTT.

This clonotype was recorded a few times. The chain combines TRBV29-1 with TRBJ1-2, with TRBD1 as a possible D gene (5 bases). V was clipped by 3 bases and J by 4 bases, with 12 bases between them. CDR3 length: 13 residues. CDR1 and CDR2 (germline): SQVTM, ANQGSEA. Written as DNA, the CDR3 is TGCAGCGTTGAGCCCGGGGCCGGCTATGGCTACACCTTC. Translating gives CSVEPGAGYGYTF.

This clonotype occurred many times. V usage is TRBV6-1 and J usage is TRBJ2-5, with 7 bases lining up with TRBD2. V was clipped by 8 bases and J by 4 bases; unmatched bases: 10. CDR1 and CDR2 (germline): MNHNS, SASEGT. The CDR3 is 14 residues long. Written as DNA, the CDR3 is TGTGCCAGCTCGCGCGGGGGTGAGCGAGAGACCCAGTACTTC. Its translation: CASSRGGERETQYF.

This clonotype was counted at least ten times. The rearrangement links TRBV7-3 to TRBJ1-5; D unresolved. This CDR3 comprises 13 residues. V dropped 4 bases and J dropped 3 bases, with 7 bases sitting between them. From germline, CDR1 is SGHTA and CDR2 FQGTGA. CDR3 sequence: CASSSNINQPQHF. CDR3 bases: TGTGCCAGCAGCTCCAACATCAATCAGCCCCAGCATTTT. The full variable domain, completed using reference TRBV7-3 and TRBJ1-5, is GAGVSQTPSNKVTEKGKYVELRCDPISGHTALYWYRQSLGQGPEFLIYFQGTGAADDSGLPNDRFFAVRPEGSVSTLKIQRTERGDSAVYLCASSSNINQPQHFGDGTRLSIL.

This clonotype has a count of ten or more. J is TRBJ2-2 and V is TRBV29-1, with 10 bases identical to TRBD1. This CDR3 spans 13 amino acids. J lost 7 bases, V lost 8 bases, and 7 bases had no gene match. The germline CDR1 and CDR2 sequences are SQVTM and ANQGSEA. CDR3 region: CSSWTGGDGELFF. DNA of the CDR3: TGCAGCTCTTGGACAGGGGGGGACGGGGAGCTGTTTTTT.

This clonotype came up many times. The chain recombines TRBV4-3 with TRBJ2-3; 8 bases fit TRBD1. Germline assignment: CDR1 LGHNA and CDR2 YSLEER. Trimming at V came to 0 bases and at J to 2 bases, leaving 7 bases not matched to a gene. The CDR3 runs to 17 residues. The chain's CDR3 is CASSQDQTGGVTDTQYF. The DNA for the CDR3 is TGCGCCAGCAGCCAAGATCAAACAGGGGGTGTCACAGATACGCAGTATTTT.

The sample holds many counts of this clonotype. Mismatch with germline at one junction end may stem from a read error. The chain joins TRBV7-2 to TRBJ2-6, with 8 nucleotides matching TRBD2. The germline V gene has CDR1 SGHTA and CDR2 FQGNSA. The CDR3 totals 17 residues. The CDR3 region is CASRLAGSRTGANVLTF. In DNA form, the CDR3 reads TGTGCCAGCAGGTTAGCGGGAAGTCGGACTGGGGCCAACGTCCTGACTTTC.

This clonotype was recorded many times. The chain joins TRBV5-1 to TRBJ1-2; the D gene is possibly TRBD1 (5 bases). Trimming took off 0 bases at V and 7 bases at J, with 16 bases between the two ends. CDR3 length: 15 amino acids. Germline values: CDR1 SGHRS, CDR2 YFSETQ. The CDR3 is CASSLDVTGSSGYTF. In DNA form, the CDR3 reads TGCGCCAGCAGCTTGGACGTCACAGGTAGTAGTGGCTACACCTTC.